This T cell receptor beta chain emerged from a study of OX40 agonist ivuxolimab in advanced cancers. As for the study in general: Ivuxolimab doses were 0.01, 0.1, 0.3, 1.5, 3 or 10 mg/kg every 2 weeks. Having had anti-PD-1, anti-PD-L1 or anti-CTLA-4 therapy before was allowed, and over 35% had some.

V dropped 7 bases and J dropped 3; count of bases not matched to a gene: 4. CDR3 length equals 13 residues. The germline V gene has CDR1 LNHDA and CDR2 SQIVND (reference sequence). The data were produced by immunoSEQ multiplex PCR, yet TCRdb's version contains in-frame clones alone and is incomplete. Here the sample spans approximately 99,000 clones, roughly 95% being singletons. The chain is built from TRBV19 and TRBJ1-1, with TRBD1 matching over 8 bases. Sequenced here: CD4+ or CD8+ T cells sorted from blood, sampled in a trial of the OX40 agonist ivuxolimab. This clonotype was obtained from an adult with an advanced solid tumor such as melanoma, head and neck, liver or kidney cancer. The CDR3 reads CASNDRGDTEAFF. DNA of the CDR3: TGTGCCAGTAACGACAGGGGAGACACTGAAGCTTTCTTT. The whole variable domain, filled in from reference TRBV19 and TRBJ1-1, reads DGGITQSPKYLFRKEGQNVTLSCEQNLNHDAMYWYRQDPGQGLRLIYYSQIVNDFQKGDIAEGYSVSREKKESFPLTVTSAQKNPTAFYLCASNDRGDTEAFFGQGTRLTVV.